The clone carrying this T cell receptor (beta chain) was seen once. This record belongs to a study of T cells in Graves' hyperthyroidism and ophthalmopathy. Trimming removed 5 bases from V and 6 bases from J; junction bases left unmatched: 8. Germline V CDR1 and CDR2: MNHEY, SVGEGT. The CDR3 sequence is 14 residues long. Authors of the study amplified TCR beta CDR3 regions from RNA transcripts. HTBI primers were used for first-round RT-PCR of the TCR CDR3. TCRdb analysed the multiplex PCR reads with MiXCR anew, one entry per CDR3 protein. The sample lists some 500,000 distinct CDR3 sequences; roughly a quarter were seen once.

Sequences were obtained from blood. The sequence was collected from a woman aged 25 to 39 with Graves' ophthalmopathy. This chain uses TRBV6-2 or TRBV6-3 with TRBJ2-7; TRBD1 matches 9 bases. The CDR3 loop reads CASSTRDREGEQYF. In DNA, the CDR3 is TGTGCCAGCAGTACCCGGGACAGGGAAGGCGAGCAGTACTTC.